The present T cell receptor (beta chain) was sequenced within a study of cytomegalovirus exposure and HLA in healthy donors. Primers included in the PCR were 60 Vbeta and 13 Jbeta primers. Assay: immunoSEQ multiplex PCR; the TCRdb copy retains only in-frame clones and omits some. In the table there are under 200,000 clones, around 86% of which are singletons. After removal of 4 bases from V and 7 bases from J, the junction contained 6 bases not matched to a gene. The CDR3 sequence is 14 residues long. Germline V gene lookup returns CDR1 SGHRS and CDR2 YFSETQ. The sequence was collected from a girl under 10 years old in good health and CMV-seropositive. The chain employs TRBV5-1 and TRBJ2-2, with 8 bases identical to TRBD1. Sequences were obtained from PBMCs. Written as DNA, the CDR3 is TGCGCCAGCAGCACGGGACAGGAGGGCGGGGAGCTGTTTTTT. Translating gives CASSTGQEGGELFF.